The entry below describes one T cell receptor beta chain. This entry belongs to a study of blood T cell repertoires in COVID-19. On the study more broadly: COVID-19 samples collected from the United States, Italy and Spain covered acute and convalescent phases.

Only in-frame clones appear in the TCRdb table, and some are missing; sequencing was by immunoSEQ multiplex PCR. The data contain fewer than 25,000 clones, around nine tenths of them singletons. The CDR3 is 13 amino acids. Germline trimming cut 8 bases from V and 4 bases from J; bases unmatched to any gene: 2. CDR1 is MNHEY and CDR2 is SVGAGI in the germline V gene. Sequencing was carried out using peripheral blood. This chain uses TRBV6-5 with TRBJ2-1; 10 nucleotides agree with TRBD2. The TCR was taken from a human donor in a cohort sampled during active COVID-19. The donor label of this sample is uncertain. The CDR3 DNA sequence: TGTGCCAGCCGGACTAGCGGTTACAATGAGCAGTTCTTC. This codes for CASRTSGYNEQFF.